The next 3 T cell receptor beta chains were all read from a single sample in a study of blood T cells in healthy people across ages. A second roughly 6 to 11 cycle PCR used barcoded and J-beta primers. A single record per CDR3 protein comes from TCRdb applying MiXCR to the 5' RACE reads. The table has 1 million or so distinct CDR3 sequences, 35% to 50% seen once. The sequenced sample was blood. The receptors shown here come from a woman aged 55-69 years in good health.

The chain uses TRBV29-1 and TRBJ2-7; 8 bases fit TRBD2. TRBJ2-5 matches the DNA end more closely, so the J call is doubtful. This CDR3 has 13 residues. The germline gives CDR1 SQVTM, CDR2 ANQGSEA. This chain's CDR3 is CSAYGRGSETQYF. The CDR3, as DNA: TGCAGCGCGTACGGGAGGGGTTCCGAGACCCAGTACTTC.

As regards this clonotype: This may stem from a read error, because a much larger clone lies one nucleotide away. This sequence joins TRBV12-3 or TRBV12-4 and TRBJ2-3; 7 nucleotides align to TRBD2. This CDR3 is 14 amino acids long. Trimming removed 4 bases from V and 4 bases from J; junction bases left unmatched: 5. CDR3 coding DNA: TGTGCCAGCAGTTGGGGCGGGAGAGCAGATACGCAGTATTTT. Translating gives CASSWGGRADTQYF.

This chain joins TRBV5-1 and TRBJ2-1; the match to TRBD1 covers 8 bases. Per the germline V gene, CDR1 is SGHRS and CDR2 is YFSETQ. This CDR3 has 11 amino acids. The V segment lost 7 bases and the J segment 10 bases; nucleotides outside the gene matches: 4. The CDR3: CASGTGSEQFF. The CDR3 DNA reads TGCGCCAGCGGGACAGGTTCCGAGCAGTTCTTC. Combining the CDR3 with reference TRBV5-1 and TRBJ2-1 gives the whole variable domain KAGVTQTPRYLIKTRGQQVTLSCSPISGHRSVSWYQQTPGQGLQFLFEYFSETQRNKGNFPGRFSGRQFSNSRSEMNVSTLELGDSALYLCASGTGSEQFFGPGTRLTVL.